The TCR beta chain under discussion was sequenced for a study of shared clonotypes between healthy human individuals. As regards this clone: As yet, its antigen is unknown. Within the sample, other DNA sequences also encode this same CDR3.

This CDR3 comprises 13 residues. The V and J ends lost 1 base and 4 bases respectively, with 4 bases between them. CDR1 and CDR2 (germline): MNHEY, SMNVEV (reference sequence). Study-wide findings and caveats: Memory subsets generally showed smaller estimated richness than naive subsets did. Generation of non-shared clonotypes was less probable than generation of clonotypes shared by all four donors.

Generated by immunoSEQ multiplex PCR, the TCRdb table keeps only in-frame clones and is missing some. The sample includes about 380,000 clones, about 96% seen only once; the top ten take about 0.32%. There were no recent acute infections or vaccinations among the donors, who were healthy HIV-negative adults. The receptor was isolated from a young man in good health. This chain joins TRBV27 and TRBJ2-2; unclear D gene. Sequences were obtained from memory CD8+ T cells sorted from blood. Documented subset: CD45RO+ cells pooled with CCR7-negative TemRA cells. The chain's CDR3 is CASSLWGTGELFF. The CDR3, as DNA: TGTGCCAGCAGTTTATGGGGCACCGGGGAGCTGTTTTTT.